Included here is one T cell receptor (beta chain) sequence, with context. These data belong to a study of blood T cell repertoires in COVID-19. Turning to the study itself: Sources were T cells, B-cell-depleted T cells, or PBMCs; the material itself was cDNA or gDNA.

As originally analysed: Amplified reference gene primers provided the basis for estimating nucleated cell counts. Profiling relied on immunoSEQ multiplex PCR, and the TCRdb table lists in-frame clones only, not all of them. The V and J calls and clone size were taken over from that table, and D and trimming were inferred from the DNA. The data show about 33,000 clones, 75% to 90% seen once. With V trimmed by 1 base and J by 15 bases, 10 bases remained unmatched. The CDR3 loop spans 14 amino acids. Germline lookup yields CDR1 LGHDT and CDR2 YNNKEL (reference sequence). The receptor's source is a human donor in a cohort sampled during active COVID-19. What was sequenced was peripheral blood. This chain links TRBV3-1 (or the pseudogene TRBV3-2) with TRBJ1-4; TRBD1 aligns across 8 bases. The CDR3 DNA sequence: TGTGCCAGCAGCCAAGGGGACAGGTTCTCCGATTTGTTTTTT. It is translated as CASSQGDRFSDLFF.